A selection of T cell receptor beta chains follows, all from one sample in a study of blood T cell repertoires in COVID-19. Here immunoSEQ multiplex PCR was the method, and the copy in TCRdb shows in-frame clones only, minus some. Of some 260,000 clones listed, approximately 88% are singletons. The specimen was peripheral blood. All receptors come from a woman between 25 and 40 years old with acute or convalescent COVID-19. Both conserved end residues are part of each CDR3. The D gene is left open where the match is weak. Rows give clone size only sometimes, using once, few, many, or a class for an expanded clone.

>TRBV9|TRBJ2-7|-|-
CASSPRGDSTYEQYF
TGTGCCAGCAGCCCTAGAGGAGACAGTACCTACGAGCAGTACTTC
>TRBV30|TRBJ1-5|-|TRBD1
CAWTEGQGGYQPQHF
TGTGCCTGGACTGAGGGACAGGGCGGTTATCAGCCCCAGCATTTT
>TRBV7-8|TRBJ2-7|-|-
CASSFWTKGTYEQYF
TGTGCCAGCAGCTTTTGGACAAAAGGCACCTACGAGCAGTACTTC
>TRBV6-5|TRBJ1-6|-|-
CASSYSRPGWDSPLHF
TGTGCCAGCAGTTACTCGAGGCCAGGGTGGGATTCACCCCTCCACTTT
>TRBV29-1|TRBJ1-6|-|TRBD1
CSVGQGDSPLHF
TGCAGCGTGGGACAGGGAGATTCACCCCTCCACTTT
>TRBV30|TRBJ2-7|-|TRBD2
CAWTSGVGEQYF
TGTGCCTGGACTAGCGGGGTAGGCGAGCAGTACTTC
>TRBV19|TRBJ2-7|few|TRBD2
CASSPDPSGSLSGEQYF
TGTGCCAGTAGTCCGGACCCTAGCGGGAGCTTATCAGGAGAGCAGTACTTC
>TRBV24-1|TRBJ2-1|-|TRBD2
CATSEAGVADNEQFF
TGTGCCACCAGTGAAGCGGGAGTCGCAGACAATGAGCAGTTCTTC
>TRBV20-1|TRBJ2-5|once|-
CSGVGGETQYF
TGCAGTGGAGTGGGGGGAGAGACCCAGTACTTC
>TRBV30|TRBJ2-1|-|TRBD1
CAWNGRGQEQFF
TGTGCCTGGAATGGCAGGGGACAGGAGCAGTTCTTC
>TRBV7-2|TRBJ1-2|few|-
CASSRTYNYGYTF
TGTGCCAGCAGCAGGACATATAACTATGGCTACACCTTC
>TRBV27|TRBJ1-6|-|TRBD1
CASSLTTGQGNSPLHF
TGTGCCAGCAGTTTAACGACCGGACAGGGTAATTCACCCCTCCACTTT
>TRBV2|TRBJ2-2|-|TRBD1
CARDRPNTGELFF
TGTGCCAGGGACAGGCCGAACACCGGGGAGCTGTTTTTT
>TRBV6-5|TRBJ2-7|-|TRBD2
CASSYSGGSGVYEQYF
TGTGCCAGCAGTTACTCCGGGGGGTCGGGGGTTTACGAGCAGTACTTC
>TRBV2|TRBJ2-7|once|-
CASRRLQGLDEQYF
TGTGCCAGCAGAAGGTTGCAGGGGCTCGACGAGCAGTACTTC
>TRBV19|TRBJ1-1|-|TRBD1
CASSIIQGAKFTEAFF
TGTGCCAGTAGTATCATACAGGGGGCTAAGTTCACTGAAGCTTTCTTT
>TRBV29-1|TRBJ1-6|-|TRBD1
CSVRQGPSSNSPLHF
TGCAGCGTTCGACAGGGACCCTCTTCGAATTCACCCCTCCACTTT
>TRBV7-2|TRBJ2-7|-|TRBD2
CASSLLAGRTAYEQYF
TGTGCCAGCAGCTTATTGGCCGGGAGGACGGCCTACGAGCAGTACTTC
>TRBV10-3|TRBJ1-2|-|TRBD1
CAISGTGQGNYGYTF
TGTGCCATCAGTGGCACGGGACAGGGGAACTATGGCTACACCTTC
>TRBV29-1|TRBJ2-7|-|TRBD2
CSVALRGVTYEQYF
TGCAGCGTTGCCCTTCGGGGGGTTACCTACGAGCAGTACTTC
>TRBV12-5|TRBJ1-4|few|-
CASGLVGQGKEKLFF
TGTGCTAGTGGTTTGGTCGGCCAGGGTAAGGAAAAACTGTTTTTT
>TRBV11-2|TRBJ1-5|-|-
CASSLDRGNSNQPQHF
TGTGCCAGCAGCTTAGACAGGGGCAATAGCAATCAGCCCCAGCATTTT
>TRBV7-2|TRBJ2-5|-|-
CASSLVGSPQETQYF
TGTGCCAGCAGCTTAGTAGGGAGCCCGCAAGAGACCCAGTACTTC
>TRBV4-3|TRBJ2-7|-|-
CASSQAGAYEQYF
TGCGCCAGCAGCCAAGCGGGGGCCTACGAGCAGTACTTC
>TRBV9|TRBJ2-1|-|TRBD2
CASSSRTRFSYNEQFF
TGTGCCAGCAGCTCCAGGACTAGGTTTTCCTACAATGAGCAGTTCTTC
>TRBV12-5|TRBJ1-6|few|TRBD1
CASGLATGTVSSPLHF
TGTGCTAGTGGTTTGGCCACCGGGACAGTGAGCTCACCCCTCCACTTT
>TRBV7-2|TRBJ2-7|-|TRBD1
CASSRPPGQGSYEQYF
TGTGCCAGCAGCAGACCCCCGGGACAGGGATCCTACGAGCAGTACTTC
>TRBV6-2/TRBV6-3|TRBJ1-5|once|TRBD1
CASSQSDRAGEPQHF
TGTGCCAGCAGTCAATCAGACAGGGCTGGTGAGCCCCAGCATTTT
>TRBV6-2/TRBV6-3|TRBJ1-2|-|TRBD1
CASSSGQRIYGYTF
TGTGCCAGCAGTTCGGGACAGCGGATTTATGGCTACACCTTC
>TRBV14|TRBJ2-3|-|-
CASSQGERGTDTQYF
TGTGCCAGCAGCCAAGGGGAGCGTGGAACAGATACGCAGTATTTT
>TRBV24-1|TRBJ1-4|-|-
CATSEGRQALNEKLFF
TGTGCCACCAGTGAGGGGCGACAGGCACTGAATGAAAAACTGTTTTTT
>TRBV5-6|TRBJ1-6|-|TRBD1
CASSFGTGVVGSYNSPLHF
TGTGCCAGCAGCTTCGGGACAGGGGTCGTAGGCTCCTATAATTCACCCCTCCACTTT
>TRBV3-1/TRBV3-2|TRBJ1-5|-|TRBD1
CASSQDWTGNQPQHF
TGTGCCAGCAGCCAAGATTGGACAGGGAATCAGCCCCAGCATTTT
>TRBV7-2|TRBJ1-5|-|-
CASSFNLMGGLGSNQPQHF
TGTGCCAGCAGCTTTAATCTCATGGGTGGGCTGGGTAGCAATCAGCCCCAGCATTTT
>TRBV5-6|TRBJ2-7|-|TRBD2
CASRPAGADHEQYF
TGTGCCAGCAGGCCAGCGGGAGCAGACCACGAGCAGTACTTC
>TRBV7-9|TRBJ2-1|-|-
CASSYTGRSNEQFF
TGTGCCAGCAGCTATACAGGGCGTTCCAATGAGCAGTTCTTC
>TRBV7-9|TRBJ2-1|-|TRBD2
CASSLGFGAGSEEQFF
TGTGCCAGCAGCTTAGGATTCGGAGCGGGAAGTGAGGAGCAGTTCTTC
>TRBV5-4|TRBJ2-3|-|-
CASSLEAGAGTDTQYF
TGTGCCAGCAGCTTGGAGGCAGGGGCCGGAACAGATACGCAGTATTTT
>TRBV5-1|TRBJ1-4|-|TRBD1
CASSLGGTAEKLFF
TGCGCCAGCAGCTTGGGTGGGACAGCTGAAAAACTGTTTTTT
>TRBV5-1|TRBJ2-7|-|TRBD2
CASSTGGPVEQYF
TGCGCCAGCAGCACGGGAGGGCCCGTCGAGCAGTACTTC
>TRBV30|TRBJ1-1|-|-
CAWSNWGGRTTEAFF
TGTGCCTGGAGTAACTGGGGGGGGAGAACCACTGAAGCTTTCTTT